This T cell receptor (beta chain) was obtained from a study of blood T cell repertoires in COVID-19. This clone has a single count. The CDR3 has 15 amino acids. The J segment lost 7 bases and the V segment lost 7 bases, leaving 13 bases of the junction unmatched. Germline CDR1 SEHNR, CDR2 FQNEAQ (reference sequence). The repertoire was sequenced with immunoSEQ multiplex PCR; TCRdb's copy has only in-frame clones and lacks some. The top ten hold under 2.5% of the sample, which has 280,000 or so clones, approximately 83% seen once. This rearrangement joins TRBV7-9 to TRBJ2-5, with 9 bases fitting TRBD1. The receptor was isolated from a man between 25 and 39 years old who had recovered from COVID-19. Sequencing was carried out using PBMCs or T cells enriched from blood (not recorded which). The DNA of the CDR3 is TGTGCCAGCACCACCTACAGGGGGCCCTCAGGGACCCAGTACTTC. This codes for CASTTYRGPSGTQYF.